This TCR beta chain originates from a study of shared clonotypes between healthy human individuals. Germline assignment: CDR1 SGHNT and CDR2 YENEEA. The CDR3 runs to 13 residues. Trimming shortened V by 3 bases and J by 4 bases, and 7 bases separated the two germline ends. General study results and limits: Investigators expected sequencing depth to affect clonotype sharing among donors.

In the naive CD8 group, cells lacked CD45RO and were positively selected for CCR7, so terminally differentiated effector memory CD45RA+ cells were left out. Details on this clone: Its antigen is unknown.

An approximately 220 ng quantity of DNA, tens of thousands of T cell genomes, went into the sorted-subset replicate PCRs. Generated by immunoSEQ multiplex PCR, the TCRdb table keeps only in-frame clones and is missing some. Of hundreds of thousands of clones listed, 85% to 95% are singletons. The chain is built from TRBV11-3 and TRBJ2-1; D uncertain. The specimen was naive CD8+ T cells sorted from blood. The receptor comes from a woman in her 30s in good health. CDR3 in amino acids: CASSFAGYNEQFF. The CDR3 nucleotides read TGTGCCAGCAGCTTTGCCGGATACAATGAGCAGTTCTTC.